Following are 23 T cell receptor beta chains from one sample sequenced in a study of cytomegalovirus exposure and HLA in healthy donors. Primers: 60 Vbeta forward and 13 Jbeta reverse. TCRdb keeps only in-frame clones here, not all; method: immunoSEQ multiplex PCR. Among fewer than 200,000 clones listed, roughly 80% were seen once. Material: PBMCs. These receptors were collected from a woman under 40 in good health and CMV-seropositive.

Only a few counts were recorded for this clone. This chain links TRBV6-1 with TRBJ1-6; D ambiguous. The CDR3 totals 14 residues. Germline V CDR1 and CDR2: MNHNS, SASEGT. Trimming pared 1 base from V and 7 bases from J, leaving 8 bases between. DNA for the CDR3: TGTGCCAGCAGTGAAGGTGCGAGCAATTCACCCCTCCACTTT. Protein: CASSEGASNSPLHF.

J is TRBJ2-2 and V is TRBV7-2, with D unclear. The CDR3 has 13 residues. The ends were cut back, 6 bases at V and 4 bases at J, with 9 bases in the middle. The germline CDR1 and CDR2 sequences are SGHTA and FQGNSA. CDR3 sequence (DNA): TGTGCCAGCAGTCAACTCCCCACCGGGGAGCTGTTTTTT. It specifies CASSQLPTGELFF.

This clone was seen just once. The chain links TRBV10-3 to TRBJ1-4; no clear D gene. The germline gives CDR1 ENHRY, CDR2 SYGVKD. V lost 3 bases to trimming and J lost 5 bases, with 4 bases between them. The CDR3 loop spans 12 amino acids. The CDR3 nucleotides are TGTGCCATCAGTGACAAAAATGAAAAACTGTTTTTT. The encoded protein is CAISDKNEKLFF.

The V and J genes are TRBV2 and TRBJ1-1; no clear D. The CDR3 is 16 amino acids. Between the trimmed V and J ends, which lost 8 bases and 0 bases, there was a span of 19 bases. From germline, CDR1 is SNHLY and CDR2 FYNNEI. CDR3 amino acids: CASLPSIKEVNTEAFF. The CDR3 DNA sequence: TGTGCCAGCCTTCCATCTATCAAAGAGGTGAACACTGAAGCTTTCTTT.

This clone appeared a single time. This chain connects TRBV9 to TRBJ2-2, with D perhaps matching TRBD1 (6 bases). This CDR3 region has 15 residues. The germline gives CDR1 SGDLS, CDR2 YYNGEE. Trimming left V 4 bases short and J 0 bases short, with 10 bases between. The CDR3 region is CASSPRGTNTGELFF. The CDR3 bases are TGTGCCAGCAGCCCCAGGGGAACGAACACCGGGGAGCTGTTTTTT. The complete variable domain, with remaining parts taken from reference TRBV9 and TRBJ2-2, reads DSGVTQTPKHLITATGQRVTLRCSPRSGDLSVYWYQQSLDQGLQFLIQYYNGEERAKGNILERFSAQQFPDLHSELNLSSLELGDSALYFCASSPRGTNTGELFFGEGSRLTVL.

The chain uses TRBV10-1 and TRBJ1-2; D possibly corresponds to TRBD1 (5 bases). Germline loops: CDR1 WNHNN, CDR2 SYGVQD (reference sequence). V was cut by 6 bases and J by 7 bases, with 18 bases left in between. The CDR3 extends over 14 amino acids. The CDR3 coding sequence is TGCGCCAGCAGGCGCGCCTTCAGGGTAATTGGCTACACCTTC. Encoded protein: CASRRAFRVIGYTF.

This rearrangement joins TRBV4-1 to TRBJ1-6, with D possibly matching TRBD1 (5 bases). V dropped 0 bases and J dropped 8 bases, with 11 bases sitting between them. Germline CDR1 is MGHRA and CDR2 is YSYEKL. The CDR3 is 15 residues long. DNA of the CDR3: TGCGCCAGCAGCCAAGATCTGCAGGGTTATTCACCCCTCCACTTT. Amino acid sequence: CASSQDLQGYSPLHF.

The chain recombines TRBV5-1 with TRBJ1-4; TRBD1 agrees at 10 bases. The V segment lost 2 bases and the J segment 6 bases; nucleotides outside the gene matches: 4. CDR1 and CDR2 from the germline V gene are SGHRS and YFSETQ. The CDR3 is 15 amino acids. DNA for the CDR3: TGCGCCAGCAGCTTAGACAGGGGGCGGCATGAAAAACTGTTTTTT. It specifies CASSLDRGRHEKLFF.

The chain carries TRBV23-1 and TRBJ1-2; tentative D call: TRBD1 (5 bases). TRBV23-1 has ORF status, its function being uncertain. There are 15 residues in the CDR3. Trimming took 5 bases from V and 2 from J, leaving 15 bases between them. The CDR3 nucleotides read TGCGCCAGCAGTTTGGGGGGAGATCAAAACTATGGCTACACCTTC. It specifies CASSLGGDQNYGYTF.

V gene TRBV4-1 combines with J gene TRBJ2-7; TRBD2 agrees at 15 bases. Germline-derived CDR1 and CDR2 are MGHRA and YSYEKL. The J segment lost 6 bases and the V segment lost 4 bases, leaving 16 bases of the junction unmatched. The CDR3 is made up of 19 amino acids. CDR3 sequence reads: CASSPNLFGLAGGRSEQYF. CDR3 nucleotide sequence: TGCGCCAGCAGCCCAAACCTATTCGGACTAGCGGGGGGGAGGAGCGAGCAGTACTTC.

The chain is built from TRBV25-1 and TRBJ1-3; 9 nucleotides line up with TRBD1. The CDR3 sequence is 15 residues long. V shed 1 base, J shed 3 bases, and the junction held 1 base outside the gene matches. In germline, CDR1 is MGHDK, CDR2 SYGVNS. Written as DNA, the CDR3 is TGTGCCAGCAGTGAATTGGGACAGGGTGGAAACACCATATATTTT. This translates into CASSELGQGGNTIYF.

This clone was picked up one time. The V gene is TRBV2, the J gene TRBJ1-2; a weak D match, TRBD1 (5 bases). The CDR3 has 12 amino acids. The V end lost 8 bases, the J end lost 6 bases, and 13 bases lay between the germline ends. Germline V gives CDR1 SNHLY, CDR2 FYNNEI. The CDR3 coding sequence is TGTGCCAGCCTTGACAGTAGGAATGGCTACACCTTC. Its protein is CASLDSRNGYTF.

The V and J genes are TRBV7-2 and TRBJ2-7; TRBD1 might be the D (6 bases). This CDR3 has 14 amino acids. The V end was cut by 5 bases, the J end by 4 bases, with 15 bases between. Germline CDR1 and CDR2: SGHTA and FQGNSA. In DNA, the CDR3 is TGTGCCAGCAGCCACCGACAGGAGACATACGAGCAGTACTTC. Its protein product is CASSHRQETYEQYF.

The chain links TRBV5-5 to TRBJ2-3, with D maybe TRBD2 (6 bases). There are 16 residues in the CDR3. Germline CDR1 is SGHKS and CDR2 is YYEKEE (reference sequence). Trimming shortened V by 4 bases and J by 6 bases, and 21 bases separated the two germline ends. The CDR3 is CASSRTGDFIRDTQYF. The CDR3 DNA is TGTGCCAGCAGCCGAACGGGGGATTTTATCCGGGATACGCAGTATTTT.

This chain joins TRBV6-1 and TRBJ2-1; D is possibly TRBD2 (6 bases). Germline V gives CDR1 MNHNS, CDR2 SASEGT. This CDR3 comprises 15 residues. The V and J ends lost 7 bases and 4 bases respectively, with 17 bases between them. CDR3 region: CASNKMGGRYNEQFF. In DNA, the CDR3 is TGTGCCAGCAATAAGATGGGGGGTAGGTACAATGAGCAGTTCTTC.

The chain combines TRBV6-1 with TRBJ2-5; TRBD1 matches at 7 bases. The CDR3 extends over 15 amino acids. The germline gives CDR1 MNHNS, CDR2 SASEGT. The trim removed 1 base at V and 7 bases at J, leaving 9 bases unmatched. Here the CDR3 DNA reads TGTGCCAGCAGTGAAGGAGGGACAGTTCCGATGACCCAGTACTTC. Its protein is CASSEGGTVPMTQYF.

This chain links TRBV5-1 with TRBJ1-2; D unresolved. CDR3 length: 12 amino acids. V dropped 4 bases and J dropped 10 bases, with 14 bases sitting between them. Germline CDR1 is SGHRS and CDR2 is YFSETQ. CDR3: CASSGSLDIYTF. The CDR3 nucleotides read TGCGCCAGCAGCGGTAGCCTTGATATCTACACCTTC.

This rearrangement joins TRBV6-6 to TRBJ1-1; 7 positions agree with TRBD1. This CDR3 has 15 residues. Trimming removed 5 bases from V and 6 bases from J; junction bases left unmatched: 12. Germline CDR1 reads MNHNY; CDR2 reads SVGAGI (reference sequence). The CDR3 loop reads CASSTRETGLPEAFF. As DNA, the CDR3 is TGTGCCAGCAGTACCCGAGAGACAGGGTTGCCTGAAGCTTTCTTT.

This clone was recorded once. The chain employs TRBV30 and TRBJ1-3, with unresolved D. The CDR3 runs to 15 residues. The germline gives CDR1 GTSNPN, CDR2 SVGIG (reference sequence). The V gene lost 7 bases and the J gene lost 0 bases, with 16 bases spanning the gap. CDR3 DNA sequence: TGTGCCTTGAGGACTAGGCCCCGCTCTGGAAACACCATATATTTT. Protein product: CALRTRPRSGNTIYF. Based on the CDR3 plus reference TRBV30 and TRBJ1-3, the full variable domain is SQTIHQWPATLVQPVGSPLSLECTVEGTSNPNLYWYRQAAGRGLQLLFYSVGIGQISSEVPQNLSASRPQDRQFILSSKKLLLSDSGFYLCALRTRPRSGNTIYFGEGSWLTVV.

This clone was seen only a few times. The chain recombines TRBV19 with TRBJ1-2, with 8 bases lining up with TRBD1. V lost 6 bases, J lost 0 bases, and 9 bases stayed unmatched. The CDR3 contains 16 residues. CDR1 is LNHDA, CDR2 SQIVND, per germline (reference sequence). The CDR3 DNA follows: TGTGCCAGTAGCCGGACAGGGACAGGAGCTAACTATGGCTACACCTTC. Amino acids: CASSRTGTGANYGYTF. Looking up the rest from reference TRBV19 and TRBJ1-2 gives the full variable domain: DGGITQSPKYLFRKEGQNVTLSCEQNLNHDAMYWYRQDPGQGLRLIYYSQIVNDFQKGDIAEGYSVSREKKESFPLTVTSAQKNPTAFYLCASSRTGTGANYGYTFGSGTRLTVV.

The chain links TRBV4-2 to TRBJ2-1; 10 bases are a match to TRBD2. J was trimmed by 8 bases and V by 4 bases; bases with no gene match: 8. Germline lookup yields CDR1 LGHNA and CDR2 YNFKEQ. The CDR3 totals 15 residues. This CDR3 reads CASSPERGGSDEQFF. CDR3 DNA sequence: TGTGCCAGCAGCCCTGAGCGGGGGGGCAGTGATGAGCAGTTCTTC.

On this clone itself: This CDR3 is also generated by other DNA sequences in the sample. The rearrangement joins TRBV7-9 to TRBJ2-3, with 15 bases fitting TRBD2. The CDR3 contains 17 residues. The V gene end was trimmed by 1 base and the J gene end by 5 bases; junction bases not matched to a gene: 4. Germline V gives CDR1 SEHNR, CDR2 FQNEAQ (reference sequence). The CDR3 loop is CASSLGRTSGGEDTQYF. CDR3 coding DNA: TGTGCCAGCAGCTTAGGCCGGACTAGCGGGGGGGAAGATACGCAGTATTTT. Complete variable domain (other parts from reference TRBV7-9 and TRBJ2-3): DTGVSQNPRHKITKRGQNVTFRCDPISEHNRLYWYRQTLGQGPEFLTYFQNEAQLEKSRLLSDRFSAERPKGSFSTLEIQRTEQGDSAMYLCASSLGRTSGGEDTQYFGPGTRLTVL.

The V and J genes are TRBV5-1 and TRBJ1-1; D possibly corresponds to TRBD1 (6 bases). CDR1 and CDR2 (germline): SGHRS, YFSETQ. Trimming cost V 0 bases and J 4 bases, with 16 bases left between them. This CDR3 is 16 amino acids long. CDR3 protein: CASSLVMGRGRTEAFF. The CDR3 region has the DNA TGCGCCAGCAGCTTGGTGATGGGCAGGGGTCGCACTGAAGCTTTCTTT.